The 22 T cell receptor beta chains presented below share a single source sample, sequenced in a study of T cell responses to AZD1222 COVID-19 vaccine. Sequencing was performed with immunoSEQ multiplex PCR; in TCRdb, only in-frame clones are kept and a portion is missing. In the table there are 150,000 to 200,000 clones, approximately 90% of which are singletons. The sample was peripheral blood, taken on day 0 of AZD1222 vaccination. The receptors were gathered from an adult in good health.

The chain employs TRBV27 and TRBJ1-5, with a possible D match to TRBD1 (6 bases). There are 14 residues in the CDR3. V dropped 2 bases and J dropped 6 bases, with 11 bases sitting between them. The germline V gene encodes CDR1 MNHEY and CDR2 SMNVEV (reference sequence). CDR3 residues: CASSLQGSGQPQHF. Written as DNA, the CDR3 is TGTGCCAGCAGTTTACAGGGGTCGGGTCAGCCCCAGCATTTT.

The chain is built from TRBV6-2 or TRBV6-3 and TRBJ1-2; D not certain. CDR3 length: 13 residues. Germline lookup yields CDR1 MNHEY and CDR2 SVGEGT. Trimming left V 5 bases short and J 5 bases short, with 12 bases between. CDR3 bases: TGTGCCAGCAGTCCGGATCTCACATATGGCTACACCTTC. Translating gives CASSPDLTYGYTF.

The V and J genes are TRBV29-1 and TRBJ2-7, with D tentatively TRBD1 (6 bases). Between the trimmed V and J ends, which lost 4 bases and 2 bases, there was a span of 24 bases. This CDR3 region has 17 residues. From germline, CDR1 is SQVTM and CDR2 ANQGSEA. CDR3 region: CSVVPNEGQSGPYEQYF. The CDR3 nucleotides are TGCAGCGTTGTCCCTAACGAAGGACAGTCGGGTCCCTACGAGCAGTACTTC.

The chain uses TRBV4-1 and TRBJ1-5; D may be TRBD1 (5 bases). CDR1 and CDR2 (germline): MGHRA, YSYEKL. The CDR3 has 16 amino acids. The V gene lost 1 base and the J gene lost 1 base, with 11 bases spanning the gap. CDR3 coding DNA: TGCGCCAGCAGCCAAGGTTCAGGGATAAGCAATCAGCCCCAGCATTTT. It specifies CASSQGSGISNQPQHF.

This rearrangement joins TRBV5-1 to TRBJ1-1, with 8 bases fitting TRBD1. V trimming: 9 bases; J trimming: 1 base; junction bases outside the gene matches: 8. Germline CDR1 and CDR2: SGHRS and YFSETQ. CDR3 size: 14 residues. CDR3 loop: CATKTGTGNTEAFF. Written as DNA, the CDR3 is TGCGCCACCAAAACCGGGACAGGGAACACTGAAGCTTTCTTT.

V is TRBV5-1 and J is TRBJ1-1; 7 nucleotides agree with TRBD1. Trimming cost V 4 bases and J 0 bases; bases outside gene matches: 6. The germline CDR1 and CDR2 sequences are SGHRS and YFSETQ. CDR3 length: 15 residues. CDR3 coding DNA: TGCGCCAGCAGCCGTACGGGACAGATGAACACTGAAGCTTTCTTT. It codes for CASSRTGQMNTEAFF.

The V gene is TRBV4-3, the J gene TRBJ1-1, with D unresolved. The V and J ends lost 1 base and 0 bases respectively, with 9 bases between them. The germline gives CDR1 LGHNA, CDR2 YSLEER. The CDR3 contains 15 residues. The CDR3 DNA sequence: TGCGCCAGCAGCCAAGTACGAGCACTGAACACTGAAGCTTTCTTT. It is translated as CASSQVRALNTEAFF.

The CDR3 reads CASSGFRLAGDNEQFF. In DNA form, the CDR3 reads TGTGCCAGCAGCGGATTCAGACTAGCGGGAGACAATGAGCAGTTCTTC. V usage is TRBV7-8 and J usage is TRBJ2-1; TRBD2 aligns across 12 bases. V trimming: 5 bases; J trimming: 5 bases; junction bases outside the gene matches: 7. CDR3 length equals 16 residues. Germline V gene lookup returns CDR1 SGHVS and CDR2 FQNEAQ.

DNA of the CDR3: TGTGCCAGCAGCACGCCGGGACTAGAAAATCCAGGGCAGTACTTC. This encodes CASSTPGLENPGQYF. This sequence joins TRBV21-1 and TRBJ2-7; TRBD2, as called in the table, went unchecked against the DNA. TRBV21-1 is recorded as a pseudogene. This CDR3 has 15 amino acids.

V usage is TRBV4-2 and J usage is TRBJ1-5; 10 bases agree with TRBD1. J was trimmed by 5 bases and V by 0 bases; bases with no gene match: 4. The CDR3 length is 16 residues. Per the germline V gene, CDR1 is LGHNA and CDR2 is YNFKEQ. The CDR3 spells CASSQDGTGVHQPQHF. The CDR3 region has the DNA TGTGCCAGCAGCCAAGATGGGACAGGGGTTCATCAGCCCCAGCATTTT.

The chain links TRBV28 to TRBJ2-3, with TRBD2 matching 10 bases. Germline V CDR1 and CDR2: MDHEN, SYDVKM. Losses at the gene ends were 7 bases for V and 2 bases for J; bases not matched to a gene: 6. The CDR3 contains 15 residues. The CDR3 protein is CASKVAGGNTDTQYF. The CDR3 DNA reads TGTGCCAGCAAGGTAGCGGGAGGTAACACAGATACGCAGTATTTT.

This clone came up once. The J gene is TRBJ1-1, the V gene TRBV5-1, with D perhaps TRBD1 (6 bases). Germline CDR1 is SGHRS and CDR2 is YFSETQ. V was clipped by 4 bases and J by 1 base, with 14 bases between them. The CDR3 sequence is 15 residues long. The CDR3 spells CASSPQGEENTEAFF. The CDR3 bases are TGCGCCAGCAGCCCACAGGGAGAGGAGAACACTGAAGCTTTCTTT.

V is TRBV7-8 and J is TRBJ1-1, with a possible D match to TRBD1 (6 bases). V dropped 1 base and J dropped 0 bases, with 15 bases sitting between them. Germline values: CDR1 SGHVS, CDR2 FQNEAQ. The CDR3 extends over 17 amino acids. CDR3 nucleotides: TGTGCCAGCAGCTTAGTTAGGCAGGGGCGGATGAACACTGAAGCTTTCTTT. Its protein is CASSLVRQGRMNTEAFF.

V usage is TRBV28 and J usage is TRBJ1-2, with 7 bases aligning to TRBD1. The germline CDR1 and CDR2 sequences are MDHEN and SYDVKM. J was trimmed by 1 base and V by 4 bases; bases with no gene match: 6. The CDR3 has 15 amino acids. The CDR3 is CASSSTGAHNYGYTF. CDR3 DNA: TGTGCCAGCAGTTCAACAGGGGCCCATAACTATGGCTACACCTTC.

The V gene is TRBV7-9, the J gene TRBJ1-1; TRBD1 agrees at 7 bases. Germline CDR1 and CDR2: SEHNR and FQNEAQ (reference sequence). V shed 3 bases and J 6 bases; nucleotides not matched to a gene: 1. The length of the CDR3 is 12 residues. This chain's CDR3 is CASSFGTAEAFF. The CDR3 bases are TGTGCCAGCAGCTTTGGGACAGCTGAAGCTTTCTTT.

J is TRBJ1-4 and V is TRBV5-6; D gene uncertain. V was clipped by 0 bases and J by 8 bases, with 5 bases between them. The CDR3 consists of 12 residues. Germline V CDR1 and CDR2: SGHDT, YYEEEE. This chain's CDR3 is CASSLDGEKLFF. DNA for the CDR3: TGTGCCAGCAGCTTGGATGGGGAAAAACTGTTTTTT.

The V and J genes are TRBV27 and TRBJ2-2; D is ambiguous. CDR3 length equals 16 residues. Deletions cut 3 bases from V and 4 bases from J, with 15 bases between. Germline CDR1 is MNHEY and CDR2 is SMNVEV (reference sequence). In DNA, the CDR3 is TGTGCCAGCAGTTTCTGGCCGGGTTTTAGCACCGGGGAGCTGTTTTTT. This encodes CASSFWPGFSTGELFF.

This clone was detected only once. The chain has TRBV19 and TRBJ1-5, with a possible D match to TRBD1 (5 bases). The germline V gene has CDR1 LNHDA and CDR2 SQIVND (reference sequence). Trimming took off 9 bases at V and 6 bases at J, with 18 bases between the two ends. This CDR3 contains 14 residues. The CDR3 here is CASTIGHPAQPQHF. CDR3 sequence (DNA): TGTGCCAGCACTATAGGACATCCGGCTCAGCCCCAGCATTTT.

The V call is TRBV5-4, the J call TRBJ2-7; 9 bases map to TRBD1. This CDR3 is 14 amino acids long. Trimming cost V 0 bases and J 3 bases; bases outside gene matches: 1. The germline CDR1 and CDR2 sequences are SGHNT and YYREEE (reference sequence). CDR3 in amino acids: CASSLEDRGYEQYF. The CDR3 DNA reads as TGTGCCAGCAGCTTGGAGGACAGGGGCTACGAGCAGTACTTC.

The chain carries TRBV7-2 and TRBJ1-3; 11 bases are shared with TRBD1. Germline-derived CDR1 and CDR2 are SGHTA and FQGNSA. The CDR3 totals 19 residues. Trimming at V came to 1 base and at J to 0 bases, leaving 8 bases not matched to a gene. CDR3 coding DNA: TGTGCCAGCAGCTTAGGTGTGGACAGGGGGCACTACTCTGGAAACACCATATATTTT. This encodes CASSLGVDRGHYSGNTIYF.

The chain recombines TRBV27 with TRBJ2-1; D unclear. V was pared by 3 bases and J by 5 bases, with 14 bases between. Germline CDR1 reads MNHEY; CDR2 reads SMNVEV (reference sequence). This CDR3 comprises 15 residues. CDR3 sequence (DNA): TGTGCCAGCAGTTTGCGTTCTAAAGTAGACAATGAGCAGTTCTTC. Translating it yields CASSLRSKVDNEQFF.

J is TRBJ2-7 and V is TRBV2, with D possibly TRBD2 on 6 matching bases. Trimming cost V 7 bases and J 6 bases, with 16 bases left between them. Looked up from germline, CDR1 is SNHLY and CDR2 is FYNNEI. The CDR3 length is 13 residues. DNA of the CDR3: TGTGCCAGCACGGTCGGTCTGGGACTCGAGCAGTACTTC. Amino acids: CASTVGLGLEQYF.